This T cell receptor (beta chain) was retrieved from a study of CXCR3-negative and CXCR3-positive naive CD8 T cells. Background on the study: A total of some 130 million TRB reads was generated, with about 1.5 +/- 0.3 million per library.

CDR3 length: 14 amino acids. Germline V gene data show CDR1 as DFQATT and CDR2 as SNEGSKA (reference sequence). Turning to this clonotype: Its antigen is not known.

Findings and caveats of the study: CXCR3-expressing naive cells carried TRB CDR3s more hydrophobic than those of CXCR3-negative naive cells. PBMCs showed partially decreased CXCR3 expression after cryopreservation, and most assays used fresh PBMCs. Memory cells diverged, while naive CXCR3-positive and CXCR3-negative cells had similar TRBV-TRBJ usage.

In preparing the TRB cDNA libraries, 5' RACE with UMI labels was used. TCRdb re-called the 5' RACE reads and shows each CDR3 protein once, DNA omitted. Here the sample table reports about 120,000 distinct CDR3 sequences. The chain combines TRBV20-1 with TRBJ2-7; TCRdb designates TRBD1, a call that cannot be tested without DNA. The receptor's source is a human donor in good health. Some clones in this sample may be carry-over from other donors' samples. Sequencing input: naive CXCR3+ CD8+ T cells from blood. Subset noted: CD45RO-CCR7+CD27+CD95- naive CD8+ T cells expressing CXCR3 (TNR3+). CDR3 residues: CSTPGGAGIYEQYF.